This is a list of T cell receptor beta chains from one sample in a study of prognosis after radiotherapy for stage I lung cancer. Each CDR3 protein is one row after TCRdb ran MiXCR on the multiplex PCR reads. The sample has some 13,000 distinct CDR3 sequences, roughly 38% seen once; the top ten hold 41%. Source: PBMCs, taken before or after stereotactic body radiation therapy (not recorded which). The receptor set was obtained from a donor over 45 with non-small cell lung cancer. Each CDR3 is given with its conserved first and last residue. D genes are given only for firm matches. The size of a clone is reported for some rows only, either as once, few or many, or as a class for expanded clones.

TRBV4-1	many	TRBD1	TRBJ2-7	TGCGCCAGCAGCCAAGTCCCACGGGGCAGGGGGTACGAGCAGTACTTC	CASSQVPRGRGYEQYF
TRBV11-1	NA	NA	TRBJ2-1	TGTGCCAGCAGCTCCACGAAGGGGGGGACGAGCAATGAGCAGTTCTTC	CASSSTKGGTSNEQFF
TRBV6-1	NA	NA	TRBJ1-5	TGTGCCAGCAGTGAAGGACACCGGAGTGCCCAGCATTTT	CASSEGHRSAQHF
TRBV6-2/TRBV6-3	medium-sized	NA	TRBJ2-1	TGTGCCAGCAGTTACGGGCCGCACGACAATGAGCAGTTCTTC	CASSYGPHDNEQFF
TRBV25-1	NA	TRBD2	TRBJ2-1	TGTGCCAGCAGTCCCCCAGGAAGACTAGCGGTAAGGGAGGCCTACAATGAGCAGTTCTTC	CASSPPGRLAVREAYNEQFF
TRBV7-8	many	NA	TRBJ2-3	TGTGCCAGCAGCGCAGACGGCCTTAGCACAGATACGCAGTATTTT	CASSADGLSTDTQYF
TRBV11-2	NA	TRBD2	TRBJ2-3	TGTGCCAGCAGTTCGACAGGACTAGCGGGGGCGAAAACTAGCACAGATACCCAGTATTTT	CASSSTGLAGAKTSTDTQYF
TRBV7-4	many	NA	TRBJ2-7	TGTGCCAGCACCCACCCGGGGGTGGAATACGAGCAGTACTTC	CASTHPGVEYEQYF
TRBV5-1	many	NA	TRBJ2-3	TGCGCCAGCAGCTTGGGGCAGGACCGCGATACGCAGTATTTT	CASSLGQDRDTQYF
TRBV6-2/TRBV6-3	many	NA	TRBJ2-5	TGTGCCAGCAGTTACTCTCTGGCGGGGGCGGGGGAGACCCAGTACTTC	CASSYSLAGAGETQYF
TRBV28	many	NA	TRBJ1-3	TGTGCCAGCCGGACGGTCTCTGGAAACACCATATATTTT	CASRTVSGNTIYF
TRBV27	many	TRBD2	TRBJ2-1	TGTGCCAGCACTCCTAGCGGGGTAGAAGGGAATGAGCAGTTCTTC	CASTPSGVEGNEQFF
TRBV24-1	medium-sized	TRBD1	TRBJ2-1	TGTGCCACCAGTGATTCAAGACAGGGGGTTGAGCAGTTCTTC	CATSDSRQGVEQFF
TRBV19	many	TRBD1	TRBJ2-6	TGTGCCAGTAGTGGAACGGACAGGGGCTCAGGGGCCAACGTCCTGACTTTC	CASSGTDRGSGANVLTF
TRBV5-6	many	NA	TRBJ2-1	TGTGCCAGCAGCTTGGTGTTAGCGAGTACGTACAATGAGCAGTTCTTC	CASSLVLASTYNEQFF
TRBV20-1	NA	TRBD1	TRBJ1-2	TGCAGTGCCAGGGGGGGGGGCCCTGGCTATGGCTACACCTTC	CSARGGGPGYGYTF
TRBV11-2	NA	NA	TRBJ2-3	TGTGCCAGCAGCTTAGATAGTTTGGGTACGCAGTATTTT	CASSLDSLGTQYF
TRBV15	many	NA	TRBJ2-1	TGTGCCACCAGCAGAGGCGATGGCAATGAGCAGTTCTTC	CATSRGDGNEQFF
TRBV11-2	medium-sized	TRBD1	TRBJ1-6	TGTGCCAGCAGCTCTACAGGGGTTTCGAATTCACCCCTCCACTTT	CASSSTGVSNSPLHF
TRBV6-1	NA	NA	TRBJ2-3	TGTGCCAGCTGCTCCCTGGGCAGCACAGATACGCAGTATTTT	CASCSLGSTDTQYF
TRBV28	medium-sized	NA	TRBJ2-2	TGTGCCAGCAGTTTGGGGAGCTGGGCGAACACCGGGGAGCTGTTTTTT	CASSLGSWANTGELFF
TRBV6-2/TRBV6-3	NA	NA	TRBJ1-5	TGTGCCAGCAGTGTATCCCACGGATCAAATCAGCCCCAGCATTTT	CASSVSHGSNQPQHF
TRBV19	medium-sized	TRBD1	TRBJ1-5	TGTGCCAGTACTCGAGGACAGGGGGTCTATAGCAATCAGCCCCAGCATTTT	CASTRGQGVYSNQPQHF
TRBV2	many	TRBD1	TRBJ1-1	TGTGCCAGGAACGGGACAGGGGACACTGAAGCTTTCTTT	CARNGTGDTEAFF
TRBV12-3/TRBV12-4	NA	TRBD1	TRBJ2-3	TGTGCCAGCAGTCCTGGGACAGGGGGCGGCAAAGATACGCAGTATTTT	CASSPGTGGGKDTQYF
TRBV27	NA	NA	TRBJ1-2	TGTGCCAGCAGTTTATCCCAGAGATCCTACGGCTACACCTTC	CASSLSQRSYGYTF
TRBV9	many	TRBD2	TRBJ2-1	TGTGCCAGCAGCGTAGTTCCGACTAGCGGGGGCAATGAGCAGTTCTTC	CASSVVPTSGGNEQFF
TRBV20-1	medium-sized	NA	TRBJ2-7	TGCAGTGCCCCTCGGGGGGCCTCCTACGAGCAGTACTTC	CSAPRGASYEQYF
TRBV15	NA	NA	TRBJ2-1	TGTGCCACCAGAGAATTTCTAGGTGCTCGTCATTACAATGAGCAGTTCTTC	CATREFLGARHYNEQFF
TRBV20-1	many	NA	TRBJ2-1	TGCAGTGCTAGTTATGGCGGGCATTACAATGAGCAGTTCTTC	CSASYGGHYNEQFF
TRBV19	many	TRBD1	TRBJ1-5	TGTGCCAGTAGCCCCCGAGACAGGGGAAATCAGCCCCAGCATTTT	CASSPRDRGNQPQHF
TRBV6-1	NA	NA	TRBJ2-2	TGTGCCAGCAGTGAAGTTCAGGGACATGGCGATGGGGAGCTGTTTTTT	CASSEVQGHGDGELFF
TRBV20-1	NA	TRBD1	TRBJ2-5	TGCAGTGCGACAGGGGGCCGACAAGAGACCCAGTACTTC	CSATGGRQETQYF
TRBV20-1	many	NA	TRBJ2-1	TGCAGTGCTAGAGATGTGCCCCGACAGATGAGCTCCTACAATGAGCAGTTCTTC	CSARDVPRQMSSYNEQFF
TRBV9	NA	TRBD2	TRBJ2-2	TGTGCCAGCAGCGTGGGACTAGCGGGGGGGCCTCCCGGGGAGCTGTTTTTT	CASSVGLAGGPPGELFF
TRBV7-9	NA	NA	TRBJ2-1	TGTGCCAGCAGTTTCCTGGGGGCCAGGGAGCAGCTCTTC	CASSFLGAREQLF
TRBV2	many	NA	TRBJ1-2	TGTGCCAGCAGAAGTGAGCAGGGTAATGGCTACACCTTC	CASRSEQGNGYTF
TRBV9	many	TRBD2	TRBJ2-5	TGTGCCAGCAGCGTAACCAGCGGGAGGGCCGGAGAGACCCAGTACTTC	CASSVTSGRAGETQYF
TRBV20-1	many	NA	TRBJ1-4	TGCAGTGCCCCCCCCGGGGTAACTAATGAAAAACTGTTTTTT	CSAPPGVTNEKLFF
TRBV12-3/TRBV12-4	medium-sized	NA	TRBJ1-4	TGTGCCACCACTTCAGGGGAAACACTGTTTTTT	CATTSGETLFF
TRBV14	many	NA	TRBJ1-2	TGTGCCAGCAGCTTACCCCCCGAGGGGGGGGACGCCTATGGCTACACCTTC	CASSLPPEGGDAYGYTF
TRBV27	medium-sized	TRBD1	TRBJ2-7	TGTGCCAGCAGCCCAACACAGGGGGCGAACGAGCAGTACTTC	CASSPTQGANEQYF